These 9 T cell receptor beta chains share one sample of origin, sequenced in a study of blood T cell repertoires in COVID-19. Here immunoSEQ multiplex PCR was the method, and the copy in TCRdb shows in-frame clones only, minus some. The repertoire consists of over 200,000 clones, with 75% to 90% occurring once and the leading ten covering approximately 1.1%. The specimen sequenced was PBMCs or T cells enriched from blood (not recorded which). These receptors came from a man aged 25-45 years who had recovered from COVID-19.

The chain links TRBV7-2 to TRBJ1-2; a weak D match, TRBD1 (6 bases). Germline CDR1 and CDR2: SGHTA and FQGNSA. Trimming shortened V by 5 bases and J by 6 bases, and 13 bases separated the two germline ends. The CDR3 contains 13 residues. In DNA, the CDR3 is TGTGCCAGCAGCCGAGGGACATTGGATGGCTACACCTTC. Amino acids: CASSRGTLDGYTF. Variable domain in full (rest from reference TRBV7-2 and TRBJ1-2): GAGVSQSPSNKVTEKGKDVELRCDPISGHTALYWYRQSLGQGLEFLIYFQGNSAPDKSGLPSDRFSAERTGGSVSTLTIQRTQQEDSAVYLCASSRGTLDGYTFGSGTRLTVV.

This clone is a singleton in its sample. The V and J genes are TRBV7-9 and TRBJ1-4; a possible D gene is TRBD1 (5 bases). Germline assignment: CDR1 SEHNR and CDR2 FQNEAQ (reference sequence). The CDR3 loop spans 15 amino acids. Between the trimmed V and J ends, which lost 0 bases and 8 bases, there was a span of 13 bases. The DNA of the CDR3 is TGTGCCAGCAGCTTAGCCCGGCAGGGTCGAGAAAAACTGTTTTTT. It translates to CASSLARQGREKLFF.

The chain employs TRBV2 and TRBJ1-3; D unclear. The CDR3 has 12 residues. Trimming shortened V by 6 bases and J by 4 bases, and 7 bases separated the two germline ends. Germline CDR1 is SNHLY and CDR2 is FYNNEI. The CDR3 DNA follows: TGTGCCAGCAGCGAGACAGGAAACACCATATATTTT. It encodes CASSETGNTIYF.

This chain uses TRBV9 with TRBJ2-3; D call uncertain. The V gene's germline CDR1 is SGDLS and CDR2 YYNGEE. CDR3 length: 12 residues. V was shortened by 3 bases and J by 4 bases, with 6 bases between the two germline ends. The DNA of the CDR3 is TGTGCCAGCAGCGCCCTTCCAGATACGCAGTATTTT. Protein: CASSALPDTQYF.

This clone was found a few times. The V call is TRBV6-2 or TRBV6-3, the J call TRBJ1-2; no definite D call. CDR3 length equals 11 residues. Trimming removed 2 bases from V and 11 bases from J, with 9 bases in between. Germline lookup yields CDR1 MNHEY and CDR2 SVGEGT. CDR3 nucleotide sequence: TGTGCCAGCAGTTACCCCAGCGTTTACACCTTC. Translating gives CASSYPSVYTF.

The genes are TRBV5-1 and TRBJ1-1; unclear D gene. The CDR3 totals 13 residues. V was trimmed by 4 bases and J by 8 bases, leaving 15 bases between them. Germline V CDR1 and CDR2: SGHRS, YFSETQ. The CDR3 DNA reads as TGCGCCAGCAGCCAGAGCGGAGAACCCGAAGCTTTCTTT. Protein sequence: CASSQSGEPEAFF.

This chain uses TRBV6-5 with TRBJ2-7; TRBD1 matches 7 bases. The germline CDR1 and CDR2 sequences are MNHEY and SVGAGI. CDR3 length: 16 residues. Trimming removed 2 bases from V and 2 bases from J; junction bases left unmatched: 9. DNA for the CDR3: TGTGCCAGCAGTTACCCCGGGACAGAAACTCCCTACGAGCAGTACTTC. It translates to CASSYPGTETPYEQYF.

The rearrangement links TRBV2 to TRBJ2-1; the D gene is possibly TRBD2 (5 bases). The germline V gene encodes CDR1 SNHLY and CDR2 FYNNEI. The V gene lost 6 bases and the J gene lost 15 bases, with 21 bases spanning the gap. The CDR3 has 13 amino acids. The CDR3 DNA is TGTGCCAGCAGACAGACTATTTTTACCGTCTGGTTCTTC. Translated: CASRQTIFTVWFF.

V and J are TRBV6-2 or TRBV6-3 and TRBJ1-1; TRBD1 might be the D (5 bases). The ends were cut back, 4 bases at V and 5 bases at J, with 8 bases in the middle. Per germline, CDR1 MNHEY and CDR2 SVGEGT. The CDR3 extends over 12 amino acids. CDR3 in DNA: TGTGCCAGCAGTTTTCAGGGTACTGAAGCTTTCTTT. Its translation is CASSFQGTEAFF.